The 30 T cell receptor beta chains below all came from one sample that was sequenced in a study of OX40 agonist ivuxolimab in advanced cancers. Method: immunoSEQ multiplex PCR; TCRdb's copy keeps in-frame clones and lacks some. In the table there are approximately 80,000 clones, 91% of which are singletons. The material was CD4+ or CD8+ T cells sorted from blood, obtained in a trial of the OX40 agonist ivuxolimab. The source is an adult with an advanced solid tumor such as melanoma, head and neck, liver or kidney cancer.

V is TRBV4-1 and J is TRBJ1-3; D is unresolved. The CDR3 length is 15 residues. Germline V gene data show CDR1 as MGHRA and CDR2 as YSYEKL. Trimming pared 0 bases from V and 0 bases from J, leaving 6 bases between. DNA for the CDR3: TGCGCCAGCAGCCAAGATCGTAGCTCTGGAAACACCATATATTTT. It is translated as CASSQDRSSGNTIYF.

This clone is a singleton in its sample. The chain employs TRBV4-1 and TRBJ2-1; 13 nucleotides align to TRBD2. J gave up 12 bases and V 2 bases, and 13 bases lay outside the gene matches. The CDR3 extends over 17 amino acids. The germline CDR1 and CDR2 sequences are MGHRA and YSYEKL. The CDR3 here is CASSQQRLAGGLWGQFF. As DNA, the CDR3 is TGCGCCAGCAGCCAACAAAGACTAGCGGGAGGCCTCTGGGGGCAGTTCTTC.

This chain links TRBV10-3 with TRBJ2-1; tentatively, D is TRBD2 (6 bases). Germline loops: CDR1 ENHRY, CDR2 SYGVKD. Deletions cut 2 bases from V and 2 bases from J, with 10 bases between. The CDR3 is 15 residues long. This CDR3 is CAISEEGGTYNEQFF. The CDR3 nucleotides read TGTGCCATCAGTGAGGAGGGCGGGACCTACAATGAGCAGTTCTTC.

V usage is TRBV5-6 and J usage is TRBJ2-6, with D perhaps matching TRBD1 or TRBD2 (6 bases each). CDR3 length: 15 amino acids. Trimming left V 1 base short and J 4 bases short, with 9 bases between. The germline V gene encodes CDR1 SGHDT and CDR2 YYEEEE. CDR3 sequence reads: CASSLTGAGANVLTF. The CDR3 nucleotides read TGTGCCAGCAGCTTGACGGGGGCCGGGGCCAACGTCCTGACTTTC.

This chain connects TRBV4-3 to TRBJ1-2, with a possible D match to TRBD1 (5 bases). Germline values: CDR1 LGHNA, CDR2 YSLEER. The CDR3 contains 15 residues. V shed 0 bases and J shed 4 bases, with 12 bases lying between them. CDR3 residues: CASSQDGAESYGYTF. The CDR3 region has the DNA TGCGCCAGCAGCCAAGACGGGGCTGAGAGCTATGGCTACACCTTC.

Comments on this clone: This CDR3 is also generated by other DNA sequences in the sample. CDR3 sequence reads: CASSLPDTQYF. CDR3 bases: TGTGCCAGCAGCTTGCCAGATACGCAGTATTTT. V and J are TRBV13 and TRBJ2-3; no definite D call. V shed 3 bases and J shed 4 bases, with 2 bases lying between them. This CDR3 is built from 11 residues. Germline V gene sequence: CDR1 PRHDT, CDR2 FYEKMQ (reference sequence).

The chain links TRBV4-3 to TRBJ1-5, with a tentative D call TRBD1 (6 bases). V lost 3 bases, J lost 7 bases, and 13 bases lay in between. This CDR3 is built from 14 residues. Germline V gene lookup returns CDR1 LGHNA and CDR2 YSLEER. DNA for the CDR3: TGCGCCAGCAGCCACCTACTTGGGGGCCAGCCCCAGCATTTT. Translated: CASSHLLGGQPQHF.

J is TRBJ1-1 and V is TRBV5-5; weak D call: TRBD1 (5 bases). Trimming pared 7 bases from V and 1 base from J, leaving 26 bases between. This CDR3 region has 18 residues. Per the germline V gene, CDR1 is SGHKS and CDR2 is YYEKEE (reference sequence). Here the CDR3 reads CASHLARRRGGANTEAFF. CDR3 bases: TGTGCCAGCCATCTTGCGCGTCGAAGGGGCGGGGCGAACACTGAAGCTTTCTTT.

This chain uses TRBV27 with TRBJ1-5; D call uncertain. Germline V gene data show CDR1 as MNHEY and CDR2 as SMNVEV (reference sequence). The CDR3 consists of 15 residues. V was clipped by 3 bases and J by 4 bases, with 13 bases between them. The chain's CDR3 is CASSLSQRANQPQHF. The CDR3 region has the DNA TGTGCCAGCAGTTTGTCGCAGAGGGCGAATCAGCCCCAGCATTTT.

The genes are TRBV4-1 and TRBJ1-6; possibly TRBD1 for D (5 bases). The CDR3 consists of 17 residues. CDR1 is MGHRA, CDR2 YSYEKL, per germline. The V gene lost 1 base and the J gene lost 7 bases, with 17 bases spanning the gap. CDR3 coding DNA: TGCGCCAGCAGCCAAGGTAGGAACAGGAGACTGAATTCACCCCTCCACTTT. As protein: CASSQGRNRRLNSPLHF.

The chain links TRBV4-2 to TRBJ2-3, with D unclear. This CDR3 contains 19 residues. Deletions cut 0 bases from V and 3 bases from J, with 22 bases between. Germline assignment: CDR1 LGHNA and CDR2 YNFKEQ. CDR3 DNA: TGTGCCAGCAGCCAAGATCCCCATAGTGTTTTGGGTATTACAGATACGCAGTATTTT. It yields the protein CASSQDPHSVLGITDTQYF.

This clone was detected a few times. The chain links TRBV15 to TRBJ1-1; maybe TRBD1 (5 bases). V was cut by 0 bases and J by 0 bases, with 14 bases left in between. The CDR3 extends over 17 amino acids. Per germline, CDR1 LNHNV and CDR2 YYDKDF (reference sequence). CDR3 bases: TGTGCCACCAGCAGAGATGGTGGGACGGAGTTGAACACTGAAGCTTTCTTT. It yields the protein CATSRDGGTELNTEAFF.

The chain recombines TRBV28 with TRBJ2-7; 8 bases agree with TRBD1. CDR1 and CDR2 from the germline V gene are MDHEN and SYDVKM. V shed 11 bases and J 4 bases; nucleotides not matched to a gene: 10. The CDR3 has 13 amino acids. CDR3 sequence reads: CAAVLQGGYEQYF. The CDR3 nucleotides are TGTGCCGCAGTCTTACAGGGGGGATACGAGCAGTACTTC.

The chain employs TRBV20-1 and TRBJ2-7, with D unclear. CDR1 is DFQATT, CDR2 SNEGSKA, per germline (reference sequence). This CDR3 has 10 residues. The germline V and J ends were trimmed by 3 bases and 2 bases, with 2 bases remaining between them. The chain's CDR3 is CSASAYEQYF. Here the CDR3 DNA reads TGCAGTGCTAGCGCCTACGAGCAGTACTTC.

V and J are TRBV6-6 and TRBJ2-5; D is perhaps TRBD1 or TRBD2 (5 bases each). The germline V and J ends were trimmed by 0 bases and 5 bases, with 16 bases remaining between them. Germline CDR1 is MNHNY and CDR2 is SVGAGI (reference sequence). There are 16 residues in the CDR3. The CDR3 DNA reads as TGTGCCAGCAGTTACTCCTCTTTAAGGGGAGAGGAGACCCAGTACTTC. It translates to CASSYSSLRGEETQYF.

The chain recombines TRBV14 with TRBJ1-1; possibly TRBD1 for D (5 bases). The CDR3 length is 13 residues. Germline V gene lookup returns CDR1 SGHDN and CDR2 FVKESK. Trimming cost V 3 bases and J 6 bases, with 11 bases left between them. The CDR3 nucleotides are TGTGCCAGCAGCCACCCTATGGGGGCTGAAGCTTTCTTT. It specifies CASSHPMGAEAFF.

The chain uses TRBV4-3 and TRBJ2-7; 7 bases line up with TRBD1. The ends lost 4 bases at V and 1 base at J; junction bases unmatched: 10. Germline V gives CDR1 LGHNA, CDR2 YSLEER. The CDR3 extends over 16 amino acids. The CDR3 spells CASSRGRGKGSYEQYF. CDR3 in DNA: TGCGCCAGCAGCCGAGGCAGGGGGAAAGGTTCCTACGAGCAGTACTTC.

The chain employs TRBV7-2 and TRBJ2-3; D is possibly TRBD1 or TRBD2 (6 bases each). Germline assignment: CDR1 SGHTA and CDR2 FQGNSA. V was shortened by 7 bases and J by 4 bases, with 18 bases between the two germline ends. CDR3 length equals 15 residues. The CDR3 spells CASTLGGRWSDTQYF. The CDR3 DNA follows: TGTGCCAGCACCCTAGGGGGGAGATGGTCAGATACGCAGTATTTT.

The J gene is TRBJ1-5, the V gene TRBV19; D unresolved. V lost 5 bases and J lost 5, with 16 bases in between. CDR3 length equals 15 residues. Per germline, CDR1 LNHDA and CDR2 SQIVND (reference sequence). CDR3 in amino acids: CASSWTLGRDQPQHF. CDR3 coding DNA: TGTGCCAGTAGTTGGACCCTTGGGCGTGATCAGCCCCAGCATTTT.

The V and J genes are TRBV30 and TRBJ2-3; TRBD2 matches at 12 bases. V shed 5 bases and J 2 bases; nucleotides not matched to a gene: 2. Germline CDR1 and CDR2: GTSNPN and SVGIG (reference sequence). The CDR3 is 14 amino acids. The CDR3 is CAWGLAGLTDTQYF. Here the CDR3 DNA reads TGTGCCTGGGGACTAGCGGGACTCACAGATACGCAGTATTTT. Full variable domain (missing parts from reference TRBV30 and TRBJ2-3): SQTIHQWPATLVQPVGSPLSLECTVEGTSNPNLYWYRQAAGRGLQLLFYSVGIGQISSEVPQNLSASRPQDRQFILSSKKLLLSDSGFYLCAWGLAGLTDTQYFGPGTRLTVL.

CDR3 sequence: CAWSELAGVYNEQFF. CDR3 nucleotides: TGTGCCTGGAGTGAGCTAGCGGGGGTCTACAATGAGCAGTTCTTC. This chain joins TRBV30 and TRBJ2-1; 10 positions agree with TRBD2. There are 15 residues in the CDR3. J lost 3 bases, V lost 1 base, and 3 bases had no gene match. Germline CDR1 is GTSNPN and CDR2 is SVGIG (reference sequence).

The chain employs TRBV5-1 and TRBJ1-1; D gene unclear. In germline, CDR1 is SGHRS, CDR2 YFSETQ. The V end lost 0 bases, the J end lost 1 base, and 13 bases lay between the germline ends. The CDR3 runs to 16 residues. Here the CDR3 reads CASSLGLGEGNTEAFF. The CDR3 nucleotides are TGCGCCAGCAGCTTGGGACTTGGGGAGGGGAACACTGAAGCTTTCTTT.

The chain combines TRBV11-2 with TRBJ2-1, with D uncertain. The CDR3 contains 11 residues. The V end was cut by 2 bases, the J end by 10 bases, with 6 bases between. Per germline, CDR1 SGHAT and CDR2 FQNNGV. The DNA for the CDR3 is TGTGCCAGCAGCTTAATGGTCGAGCAGTTCTTC. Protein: CASSLMVEQFF.

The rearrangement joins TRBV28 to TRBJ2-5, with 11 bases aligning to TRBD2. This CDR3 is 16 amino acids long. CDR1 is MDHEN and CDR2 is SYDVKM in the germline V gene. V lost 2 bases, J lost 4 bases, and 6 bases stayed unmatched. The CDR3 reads CASSLPPSGGLETQYF. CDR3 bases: TGTGCCAGCAGTTTACCTCCTAGCGGGGGGCTAGAGACCCAGTACTTC.

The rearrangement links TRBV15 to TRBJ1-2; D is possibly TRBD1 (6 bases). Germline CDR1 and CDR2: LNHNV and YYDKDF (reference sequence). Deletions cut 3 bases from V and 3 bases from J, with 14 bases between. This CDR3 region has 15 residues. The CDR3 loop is CATSSYRANDYGYTF. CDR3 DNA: TGTGCCACCAGCAGCTACAGGGCAAACGACTATGGCTACACCTTC.

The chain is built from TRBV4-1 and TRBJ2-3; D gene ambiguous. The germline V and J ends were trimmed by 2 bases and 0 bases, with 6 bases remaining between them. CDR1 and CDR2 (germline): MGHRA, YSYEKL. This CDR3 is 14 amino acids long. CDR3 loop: CASSQLGSTDTQYF. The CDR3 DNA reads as TGCGCCAGCAGCCAATTGGGGAGCACAGATACGCAGTATTTT.

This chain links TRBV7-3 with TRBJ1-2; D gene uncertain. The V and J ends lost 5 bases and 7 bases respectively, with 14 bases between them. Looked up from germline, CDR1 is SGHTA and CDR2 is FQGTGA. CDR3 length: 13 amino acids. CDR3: CASSPLGGFGYTF. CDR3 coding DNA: TGTGCCAGCAGCCCCCTTGGAGGGTTTGGCTACACCTTC.

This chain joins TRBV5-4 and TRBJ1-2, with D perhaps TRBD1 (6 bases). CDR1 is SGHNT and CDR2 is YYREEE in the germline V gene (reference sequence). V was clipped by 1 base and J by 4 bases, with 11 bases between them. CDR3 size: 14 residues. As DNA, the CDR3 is TGTGCCAGCAGCTTGAGGACAGCCCTCTATGGCTACACCTTC. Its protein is CASSLRTALYGYTF.

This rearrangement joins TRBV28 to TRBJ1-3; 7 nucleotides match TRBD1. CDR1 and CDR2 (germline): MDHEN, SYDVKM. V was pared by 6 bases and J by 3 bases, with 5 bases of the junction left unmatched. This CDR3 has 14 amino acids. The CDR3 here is CASSIQGHGNTIYF. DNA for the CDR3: TGTGCCAGCAGCATACAGGGGCATGGAAACACCATATATTTT.

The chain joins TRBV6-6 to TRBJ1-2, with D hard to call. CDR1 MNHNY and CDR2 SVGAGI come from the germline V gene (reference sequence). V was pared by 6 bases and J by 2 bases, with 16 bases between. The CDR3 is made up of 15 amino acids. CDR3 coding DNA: TGTGCCAGCAGCCCCGACTTAATTATAAACTATGGCTACACCTTC. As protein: CASSPDLIINYGYTF.